This TCR beta chain came from a study of cytomegalovirus exposure and HLA in healthy donors. Study-level background: The 90 to 150 validation repertoires were produced on the same platform as the 650 to 800 repertoires of the first cohort. This was reported in a later analysis. Whole-study findings and limits: Subsequent analysis found a tendency for first-cohort TCR clusters to co-occur within the 110 or so validation repertoires. The study recorded around 160 TCR beta chains that were cytomegalovirus-associated.

The CDR3 covers 18 residues. The junction had 5 bases not matched to a gene; V was cut back by 6 bases and J by 0 bases. Looked up from germline, CDR1 is SGHRS and CDR2 is YFSETQ. Notes on this clone: Its specificity is not known.

TCRdb's copy holds only in-frame clones and misses some; the assay was immunoSEQ multiplex PCR. This table holds some 150,000 clones, more than 75% found once. The validation cohort, a group of around 120 subjects, included the donors and was separate from the roughly 670-subject first cohort. The sequence derives from a woman in her twenties or thirties in good health and CMV-seronegative. J is TRBJ2-2 and V is TRBV5-1; 16 bases fit TRBD2. Sequenced: PBMCs. The CDR3 bases are TGCGCCAGCACAAGGGGACTAGCGGGGGGGGCGAACACCGGGGAGCTGTTTTTT. This sequence encodes CASTRGLAGGANTGELFF.